This record looks at one TCR beta chain sequence and its context. Healthy bone marrow donors made up the donor group. These data originate in a study of cytomegalovirus exposure and HLA in healthy donors. PCR employed 60 Vbeta and 13 Jbeta primers. Produced via immunoSEQ multiplex PCR; TCRdb's table is partial and in-frame only. The profile shows 60,000 to 70,000 clones, roughly three quarters of them singletons. The CDR3 is 14 amino acids. Germline-derived CDR1 and CDR2 are SEHNR and FQNEAQ (reference sequence). V lost 5 bases, J lost 0 bases, and 10 bases lay in between. The chain uses TRBV7-9 and TRBJ1-1; TRBD1 might be the D (5 bases). This TCR was recovered from a woman in her twenties or thirties in good health and CMV-seronegative. Sequencing was carried out using PBMCs. The CDR3 nucleotides are TGTGCCAGCAGCCCGACAGCCCTGAACACTGAAGCTTTCTTT. Its protein product is CASSPTALNTEAFF. Together with reference TRBV7-9 and TRBJ1-1, the CDR3 gives the full variable domain: DTGVSQNPRHKITKRGQNVTFRCDPISEHNRLYWYRQTLGQGPEFLTYFQNEAQLEKSRLLSDRFSAERPKGSFSTLEIQRTEQGDSAMYLCASSPTALNTEAFFGQGTRLTVV.